In its sample, the clone carrying this T cell receptor (beta chain) was seen once. Germline V gives CDR1 SGHRS, CDR2 YFSETQ. V dropped 1 base and J dropped 6 bases, with 8 bases sitting between them. The CDR3 runs to 13 residues. These data come from a study of blood T cell repertoires in COVID-19. Study-level information: Samples came from the United States, Italy and Spain, spanning acute and convalescent COVID-19.

In the original workflow: The authors estimated nucleated cell counts from reference gene primer amplification. The assay was immunoSEQ multiplex PCR, and TCRdb's table has in-frame clones only and misses some. For V, J and clone size, that table is used; D and trimming come from the DNA. The sample shows tens of thousands of clones, more than 65% of them seen only once. Material for sequencing was peripheral blood. The rearrangement joins TRBV5-1 to TRBJ2-1; the D gene is possibly TRBD1 (5 bases). This sequence was found in a man aged 70 or older with acute or convalescent COVID-19. The CDR3 DNA reads TGCGCCAGCAGCTTGCAGGGAACCAATGAGCAGTTCTTC. This codes for CASSLQGTNEQFF.